One sample yielded the 4 T cell receptor beta chains listed below, sequenced in a study of immune heterogeneity within non-small cell lung tumors (dated by TCRdb to between 2017 and 2018). Sequenced using a HiSeq X Ten. The TCR beta CDR3 region was amplified with a multiplex PCR system whose first round ran for approximately 10 cycles using 32 V-gene forward primers and 13 J-gene reverse primers. TCRdb took the public reads, trimmed them with fastp at Q25, ran MiXCR for clone calling and kept in-frame beta chains. Each record represents a unique CDR3 protein, reported with the most common genes and DNA among its rows. The sample table lists roughly 13,000 distinct CDR3 sequences, 20% to 25% of them with a count of one. The ten largest account for under 15% of the sample. Genomic DNA extracted from bulk tumor tissue served as TCR template, with roughly 600 ng gDNA amplified per sample. During surgery, several biopsies were collected from each primary tumor and placed as far from one another as possible within the tumor mass. The study cohort was described as untreated, and patients were newly diagnosed NSCLC cases undergoing curative surgery.

The specimen was lung tumor tissue. The origin of the receptors is a man aged 50 to 59 with non-small cell lung cancer.

On this clonotype: Given a much more abundant clone one base away, this may be a read error. The chain recombines TRBV29-1 with TRBJ2-1; D is undetermined. This CDR3 spans 12 amino acids. Germline CDR1 and CDR2: SQVTM and ANQGSEA. The CDR3 protein is CSVTTVPNEHFF. CDR3 bases: TGCAGCGTTACTACAGTGCCCAATGAGCATTTCTTC.

This clonotype was detected many times. The chain employs TRBV19 and TRBJ2-6; D remains ambiguous. Per the germline V gene, CDR1 is LNHDA and CDR2 is SQIVND (reference sequence). V was pared by 4 bases and J by 0 bases, with 10 bases between. The CDR3 runs to 16 residues. CDR3 sequence reads: CASSTLAGSGANVLTF. In DNA, the CDR3 is TGTGCCAGTAGTACCCTCGCCGGCTCTGGGGCCAACGTCCTGACTTTC. The variable domain in full, completed from reference TRBV19 and TRBJ2-6, reads DGGITQSPKYLFRKEGQNVTLSCEQNLNHDAMYWYRQDPGQGLRLIYYSQIVNDFQKGDIAEGYSVSREKKESFPLTVTSAQKNPTAFYLCASSTLAGSGANVLTFGAGSRLTVL.

To note about this clonotype: A single base separates this from a much larger clone, so it may be a read error. The chain employs TRBV6-2 or TRBV6-3 and TRBJ2-6, with TRBD1 matching over 10 bases. The V gene's germline CDR1 is MNHEY and CDR2 SVGEGT. The CDR3 has 17 amino acids. CDR3 DNA: TGTGCCAGCAGTGGACGGGACAGGGGCTCTGTGGCCAACGTCCTGACTTTC. It is translated as CASSGRDRGSVANVLTF.

This clonotype was counted many times. Here the CDR3 reads CASSETGQEQFF. CDR3 coding DNA: TGTGCCAGCAGTGAGACGGGCCAAGAGCAGTTCTTC. The V call is TRBV6-4, the J call TRBJ2-1; no definite D call. Trimming removed 3 bases from V and 10 bases from J, with 10 bases in between. The CDR3 has 12 residues. The germline gives CDR1 MRHNA, CDR2 SNTAGT.